The clone carrying this TCR beta chain showed up just a few times. The antigen remains unidentified. Some clones are missing from TCRdb's copy, which holds only in-frame ones; the method was immunoSEQ multiplex PCR. Counted here are some 140,000 clones, around four fifths occurring once; the ten biggest clones make up roughly 1.4%. This sample was included in a study of cytomegalovirus exposure and HLA in healthy donors. Per the germline V gene, CDR1 is LGHNA and CDR2 is YNFKEQ. Unmatched junction bases numbered 10, after V lost 4 bases and J lost 4 bases. There are 16 residues in the CDR3. From the roughly 110-subject validation cohort, which was separate from the approximately 700-subject first cohort, the donors were drawn. Findings of the study overall: Across donors, most TCRs were seen rarely, yet some public ones were widespread.

Sequencing input: PBMCs. This TCR derives from a woman under 40 in good health and CMV-seronegative. The chain links TRBV4-2 to TRBJ2-5; 9 positions agree with TRBD2. CDR3 amino acids: CASSPRAGGPGETQYF. As DNA, the CDR3 is TGTGCCAGCAGCCCCCGTGCGGGGGGGCCGGGAGAGACCCAGTACTTC.